This entry is about one T cell receptor (beta chain). Its antigen is unknown. The sample is drawn from a study of T cell responses to AZD1222 COVID-19 vaccine. Germline V gene data show CDR1 as LNHDA and CDR2 as SQIVND (reference sequence). This CDR3 has 15 residues. V dropped 3 bases and J dropped 3 bases, with 14 bases sitting between them. Whole-study findings and limits: The donors showed a predominance of white British ancestry and of females, with possible underestimation of clonal diversity. Unmutated variant regions are reportedly targeted by nearly half of spike-specific TCRs.

TCRdb's table, derived via immunoSEQ multiplex PCR, lists solely in-frame clones and lacks some. The repertoire includes more than 140,000 clones, 93% of them detected once, and approximately 0.9% sits in the top ten. The chain combines TRBV19 with TRBJ1-1, with a possible D match to TRBD1 (6 bases). The sequence was collected from an adult in good health. The sequencing used peripheral blood, collected on day 0 of MenACWY control vaccination. DNA of the CDR3: TGTGCCAGTAGTATTATGAAGGGGGTTTACACTGAAGCTTTCTTT. Amino acid sequence: CASSIMKGVYTEAFF.